The sequence of this TCR beta chain was determined in a study of technical replicates of blood from a handful of donors. This table comes from immunoSEQ multiplex PCR, and its TCRdb copy is limited to in-frame clones, with some not included. Of roughly 56,000 clones detected, roughly 86% appear once; the ten largest clones hold about 5.2%. The CDR3 runs 13 residues. Looked up from germline, CDR1 is SNHLY and CDR2 is FYNNEI. This clone was counted a few times. Sequenced: PBMCs. The clonotype originates from a human donor in good health. Some clones in this sample may be carry-over from other donors' samples. The chain employs TRBV2 and TRBJ1-1; 7 bases are a match to TRBD1. CDR3: CAAKQGRNTEAFF. CDR3 nucleotides: TGTGCGGCCAAACAGGGGAGGAACACTGAAGCTTTCTTT.